This TCR beta chain was found in a study of shared clonotypes between healthy human individuals. Positively selected for CCR7, the CD45RO-negative cells used as naive CD8 cells excluded terminally differentiated effector memory CD45RA+ cells. This CDR3 is 15 amino acids long. V lost 3 bases to trimming and J lost 0 bases, with 12 bases between them. The germline V gene has CDR1 SGDLS and CDR2 YYNGEE. The data were produced by immunoSEQ multiplex PCR, yet TCRdb's version contains in-frame clones alone and is incomplete. The table shows about 590,000 clones, with less than 97% occurring only once. This clonotype originated in a woman under 40 in good health. This sequence joins TRBV9 and TRBJ1-1, with D possibly TRBD1 on 6 matching bases. Sequencing input: naive CD8+ T cells sorted from blood. The CDR3 bases are TGTGCCAGCAGCGCTAGTACAGGGTTGAACACTGAAGCTTTCTTT. Its translation is CASSASTGLNTEAFF.